These T cell receptor beta chains were read from a single sample in a study of OX40 agonist ivuxolimab in advanced cancers. Some clones are missing from TCRdb's copy, which holds only in-frame ones; the method was immunoSEQ multiplex PCR. The sample includes roughly 95,000 clones, about nine tenths of them seen just once. This material consisted of CD4+ or CD8+ T cells sorted from blood, taken in a trial of the OX40 agonist ivuxolimab. Every receptor here comes from an adult with an advanced solid tumor such as melanoma, head and neck, liver or kidney cancer. CDR3s include the opening cysteine and the closing phenylalanine or tryptophan. D genes are given only for firm matches. Some rows mark clone size as missing; the rest say once, few, many or name a class of expanded clone.

j_call	clone_size	d_call	v_call	cdr3_nt	cdr3_aa
TRBJ2-1	NA	NA	TRBV6-1	TGTGCCAGCAGTGACCAATCGAGAGCGGGCCCCAACAATGAGCAGTTCTTC	CASSDQSRAGPNNEQFF
TRBJ2-1	NA	TRBD2	TRBV27	TGTGCCAGCAGACCAAGCGGGGGCAATGAGCAGTTCTTC	CASRPSGGNEQFF
TRBJ2-7	NA	NA	TRBV27	TGTGCCAGCGGCAGGCCCTACGAGCAGTACTTC	CASGRPYEQYF
TRBJ2-7	NA	NA	TRBV9	TGTGCCAGCAGCGTAGCAGGGACTCGCGACGAGCAGTACTTC	CASSVAGTRDEQYF
TRBJ1-5	once	NA	TRBV6-6	TGTGCCAGCAGTTCTTCCGTTAGCAATCAGCCCCAGCATTTT	CASSSSVSNQPQHF
TRBJ2-3	once	NA	TRBV7-9	TGTGCCAGCAGCTCGTACCTTGGAGCCACAGATACGCAGTATTTT	CASSSYLGATDTQYF
TRBJ2-3	NA	TRBD2	TRBV10-3	TGTGCCATCAGTTCCGGGACTAGCGGTGATACGCAGTATTTT	CAISSGTSGDTQYF
TRBJ2-3	NA	NA	TRBV19	TGTGCCAGTAGCGCCCAGTTTCTAGGAGGAGATACGCAGTATTTT	CASSAQFLGGDTQYF
TRBJ1-1	once	NA	TRBV5-1	TGCGCCAGCAGCCCGTCCTGGGGCACTGAAGCTTTCTTT	CASSPSWGTEAFF
TRBJ2-2	NA	TRBD2	TRBV6-1	TGTGCCAGCAGTGGAGGGGAAGCGGGAAGCGGGGAGCTGTTTTTT	CASSGGEAGSGELFF
TRBJ2-5	NA	NA	TRBV7-7	TGTGCTAGCAGCTCCTTCGGGGCGGGGGAGACCCAGTACTTC	CASSSFGAGETQYF
TRBJ2-5	NA	NA	TRBV27	TGTGCCAGCAGTTTAAGAGGGACCGAGACCCAGTACTTC	CASSLRGTETQYF
TRBJ1-5	NA	NA	TRBV28	TGTGCCAGCAGTATCCCACAGGGATGGGTAGGCAATCAGCCCCAGCATTTT	CASSIPQGWVGNQPQHF
TRBJ1-4	NA	NA	TRBV25-1	TGTGCCAGCAGTGAATACCACCCGGTTACTAATGAAAAACTGTTTTTT	CASSEYHPVTNEKLFF
TRBJ2-1	NA	NA	TRBV11-3	TGTGCCAGCAGCTCATCCCTTGAGGGACGGGACTCCAATGAGCAGTTCTTC	CASSSSLEGRDSNEQFF
TRBJ2-3	NA	NA	TRBV27	TGTGCCAGCAGTTTTTCCAAGACCAGCACAGATACGCAGTATTTT	CASSFSKTSTDTQYF
TRBJ1-2	few	NA	TRBV28	TGTGCCAGCCATCGACAGCCCTATGGCTACACCTTC	CASHRQPYGYTF
TRBJ2-2	NA	TRBD2	TRBV7-2	TGTGCCAGCAGCGGACTAGCGGGAGAGGGCGGGGAGCTGTTTTTT	CASSGLAGEGGELFF
TRBJ2-1	NA	NA	TRBV7-2	TGTGCCAGCAGCCCGGGGCGGATCAATGAGCAGTTCTTC	CASSPGRINEQFF
TRBJ2-4	NA	NA	TRBV7-9	TGTGCCAGCAGCCCAGGGGTGAGCAAAAACATTCAGTACTTC	CASSPGVSKNIQYF
TRBJ2-3	NA	NA	TRBV6-5	TGTGCCAGCAGTGAGCCCCGGACGCAGTATTTT	CASSEPRTQYF
TRBJ2-7	NA	TRBD1	TRBV5-8	TGTGCCAGCAGCCCGGGACAGCCGCGATCCTACGAGCAGTACTTC	CASSPGQPRSYEQYF
TRBJ1-1	NA	TRBD1	TRBV7-2	TGTGCCAGCAGCCCCGGGACAGGGTTGAACACTGAAGCTTTCTTT	CASSPGTGLNTEAFF
TRBJ2-7	NA	NA	TRBV19	TGTGCCAGTAGTATAGGAACGGGACGGACAGCCTACGAGCAGTACTTC	CASSIGTGRTAYEQYF
TRBJ1-4	NA	NA	TRBV11-2	TGTGCCAGCAGCCCTCGGACAGACACCTTTTTTAATGAAAAACTGTTTTTT	CASSPRTDTFFNEKLFF
TRBJ2-2	once	NA	TRBV2	TGTGCCAGCAGCGGACTTCAGGGCGGGGAGCTGTTTTTT	CASSGLQGGELFF
TRBJ2-2	few	TRBD1	TRBV19	TGTGCCAGTCGCCGGGACAGGGACACCGGGGAGCTGTTTTTT	CASRRDRDTGELFF
TRBJ2-2	NA	NA	TRBV9	TGTGCCAGCAGCGTAGGTTTGCTGCAAACCGGGGAGCTGTTTTTT	CASSVGLLQTGELFF
TRBJ1-3	few	NA	TRBV20-1	TGCAGTGCTGTTGGGAACACCATATATTTT	CSAVGNTIYF
TRBJ2-2	NA	NA	TRBV4-1	TGCGCCAGCAGCCAAAGTGGACGTTGGGCCGGGGAGCTGTTTTTT	CASSQSGRWAGELFF
TRBJ2-5	few	NA	TRBV29-1	TGCAGCGTTGGCCCGAGTAGTGTCCCAGAGACCCAGTACTTC	CSVGPSSVPETQYF
TRBJ1-2	NA	NA	TRBV4-2	TGTGCCAGCAGCCAAGATCCCAAAGGTTCCTATGGCTACACCTTC	CASSQDPKGSYGYTF
TRBJ2-1	NA	NA	TRBV28	TGTGCCAGCAGTTTGGTGGGCTCCTACAATGAGCAGTTCTTC	CASSLVGSYNEQFF
TRBJ2-3	once	NA	TRBV10-1	TGCGCCAGCAGTGATTCTGCAGATACGCAGTATTTT	CASSDSADTQYF
TRBJ1-6	NA	TRBD1	TRBV11-2	TGTGCCAGCAGCTTAGCCGGACAGGAAAACGATTCACCCCTCCACTTT	CASSLAGQENDSPLHF
TRBJ1-2	once	NA	TRBV7-9	TGTGCCAGCAGCTTAGATGTATTGGGCTATGGCTACACCTTC	CASSLDVLGYGYTF
TRBJ1-1	NA	NA	TRBV6-1	TGTGCCAGCAGCCTCCCCGCTGGGGCTGAAGCTTTCTTT	CASSLPAGAEAFF
TRBJ2-7	NA	TRBD2	TRBV27	TGTGCCAGGCGGGCGGAAAGCGGGAGGGTAGACGGGGTCTCAGGGGATACAATCTACGAGCAGTACTTC	CARRAESGRVDGVSGDTIYEQYF
TRBJ2-3	NA	NA	TRBV20-1	TGCAGTGCCCGTACAGATACGCAGTATTTT	CSARTDTQYF
TRBJ1-5	NA	NA	TRBV2	TGTGCCAGCACACCTACCGGGTTTGGGGGCTGGAGCAATCAGCCCCAGCATTTT	CASTPTGFGGWSNQPQHF
TRBJ1-5	NA	NA	TRBV19	TGTGCCAGTAAAGACACGAGCAATCAGCCCCAGCATTTT	CASKDTSNQPQHF
TRBJ2-7	once	TRBD2	TRBV28	TGTGCCAGCAATCAACTAGCGGGAGGGTACGAGCAGTACTTC	CASNQLAGGYEQYF
TRBJ2-1	NA	NA	TRBV11-1	TGTGCCAGCAGCCCATTCGAGGGCTATGAGCAGTTCTTC	CASSPFEGYEQFF
TRBJ1-1	NA	TRBD1	TRBV7-9	TGTGCCAGCAGCTTAGGGGGACAGGGGAGGGCTGAAGCTTTCTTT	CASSLGGQGRAEAFF
TRBJ2-3	NA	TRBD1	TRBV5-1	TGCGCCAGCAGCCCCGACAGGGGGATCGCAGATACGCAGTATTTT	CASSPDRGIADTQYF
TRBJ1-3	NA	NA	TRBV6-1	TGTGCCAGCACCGTTAACGTTATCGGAAACACCATATATTTT	CASTVNVIGNTIYF
TRBJ2-2	NA	NA	TRBV27	TGTGCCAGCAGGCCATTAAACACCGGGGAGCTGTTTTTT	CASRPLNTGELFF
TRBJ2-5	NA	NA	TRBV7-9	TGTGCCAGCAGCCGAGGGGCGTCCCAAGAGACCCAGTACTTC	CASSRGASQETQYF
TRBJ2-2	NA	NA	TRBV5-1	TGCGCCAGCAGCTTGGTGCCAGGGAATACGAACACCGGGGAGCTGTTTTTT	CASSLVPGNTNTGELFF
TRBJ2-1	NA	TRBD2	TRBV6-6	TGTGCCAGCAGCCCGGGACTAGAATGGGATGAGCAGTTCTTC	CASSPGLEWDEQFF
TRBJ2-3	NA	TRBD1	TRBV6-6	TGTGCCAGCAGGCCGGGACAGGGTACAGATACGCAGTATTTT	CASRPGQGTDTQYF
TRBJ2-1	NA	NA	TRBV5-1	TGCGCCAGCAGCTTAGTCCCTAGGGAACGTCAGTTCTTC	CASSLVPRERQFF
TRBJ1-1	NA	TRBD1	TRBV28	TGTGCCAGCAGTTCGGGACAGGGCGGGAAAAACACTGAAGCTTTCTTT	CASSSGQGGKNTEAFF
TRBJ2-7	NA	NA	TRBV14	TGTGCCAGCCGAAAGGGGATGCGCGGGAACGAGCAGTACTTC	CASRKGMRGNEQYF
TRBJ2-5	once	NA	TRBV9	TGTGCCAGCAGCCTCTCCGGGACTGGACCTTTAGAGCAGTACTTC	CASSLSGTGPLEQYF